The text below deals with one T cell receptor (beta chain). What it recognizes is unknown. Germline lookup yields CDR1 ENHRY and CDR2 SYGVKD. The CDR3 covers 15 residues. V lost 0 bases, J lost 3 bases, and 12 bases lay in between. The source of the sample is a study of T cells in tumors after PD-1 blockade. Study-level findings and limits: Peripheral recruitment is suggested, as some novel exhausted tumor clones were in pre-treatment blood.

Measured with immunoSEQ multiplex PCR; TCRdb has only the in-frame clones, and not every one. The table shows about 59,000 clones, with about four fifths occurring only once. The clonotype comes from a human donor with basal cell carcinoma. Sequenced here: PBMCs, sampled before anti-PD-1 treatment. This rearrangement joins TRBV10-3 to TRBJ2-7; no reliable D call. The CDR3 sequence is CAISESDFGSYEQYF. The CDR3 bases are TGTGCCATCAGTGAGTCGGATTTTGGCAGCTACGAGCAGTACTTC.